Following are 3 T cell receptor beta chains from one sample sequenced in a study of OX40 agonist ivuxolimab in advanced cancers. Sequencing was performed with immunoSEQ multiplex PCR; in TCRdb, only in-frame clones are kept and a portion is missing. Counted here are 53,000 or so clones, around nine tenths occurring once; the ten biggest clones make up around 1.5%. Sequencing was performed on CD4+ or CD8+ T cells sorted from blood, taken in a trial of the OX40 agonist ivuxolimab. These receptors were taken from an adult with an advanced solid tumor such as melanoma, head and neck, liver or kidney cancer.

This chain connects TRBV9 to TRBJ1-2; D is unclear. CDR3 size: 14 residues. Germline-derived CDR1 and CDR2 are SGDLS and YYNGEE. Trimming took off 0 bases at V and 4 bases at J, with 10 bases between the two ends. In DNA, the CDR3 is TGTGCCAGCAGCGTAGGGGTGACTGCCTATGGCTACACCTTC. This translates into CASSVGVTAYGYTF.

The chain links TRBV4-1 to TRBJ2-3; the D call may be TRBD1 or TRBD2 (5 bases each). Trimming took off 6 bases at V and 4 bases at J, with 17 bases between the two ends. CDR1 is MGHRA and CDR2 is YSYEKL in the germline V gene. CDR3 length equals 15 residues. CDR3 DNA: TGCGCCAGCAGTCGGGACGGTCGAGGGGCAGATACGCAGTATTTT. This gives the protein CASSRDGRGADTQYF.

The chain carries TRBV12-5 and TRBJ2-5; D perhaps matches TRBD1 (6 bases). The CDR3 extends over 15 amino acids. Germline V CDR1 and CDR2: LGHNT, FRNRAP. V lost 6 bases and J lost 5, with 19 bases in between. In DNA, the CDR3 is TGTGCTAGTGGCCCCGGGACACCCGGTGGGGAGACCCAGTACTTC. Translating it yields CASGPGTPGGETQYF.